This T cell receptor (beta chain) came from a study of blood T cell repertoires in COVID-19 (dated by TCRdb to about 2020). For the study in its entirety: The collaborator samples originated in the United States, Italy and Spain and spanned the acute and convalescent phases of COVID-19. The material from the prospective study consisted of cDNA or gDNA derived from T cells, B-cell-depleted T cells, or PBMCs. The dataset comprised deeply sampled blood TCRbeta repertoires from subjects exposed to, actively infected with, or recovered from COVID-19. A freely available public database, intended as a resource for researchers studying the immune response to SARS-CoV-2, is where the repertoires were released. The samples were drawn from the first 160 participants of the ongoing ImmuneRACE study and from over a thousand subjects provided by 6 global collaborators. Sample metadata almost always included a de-identified subject ID, COVID-19 status, age in years and sex. HLA class I and class II types, where available, came from metadata supplied by the sample provider rather than from assay-based typing.

The collaborating institutions used their own protocols to collect whole blood in K2EDTA tubes. Collaborator samples were shipped for TCRbeta analysis as frozen whole blood, isolated PBMCs, or DNA extracted from either sample type. The germline V gene sets CDR1 to SGHAT and CDR2 to FQNNGV. V ends up 4 bases short and J 3 bases short, with an unmatched junction base count of 10. The CDR3 starts with the cysteine, ends with the phenylalanine, and has 17 residues. Of the read, only the CDR3 DNA is kept; its 51 bases are in frame from base 1. TCRbeta CDR3 regions were amplified from genomic DNA using the immunoSEQ Assay, a bias-controlled multiplex PCR. The authors' pipeline ran thus. Within the assay, amplification of reference gene primers was used to estimate how many nucleated cells each sample contained. To quantify the absolute abundance of each unique TCRbeta CDR3 rearrangement, sequence reads were collapsed and filtered. For each sample, productive Simpson clonality was calculated by taking the square root of Simpson's diversity index across productive rearrangements. TCRdb limited this immuneACCESS table to in-frame rearrangements with V and J called. A share of clones is missing; checked studies link under half to unresolved V genes, and the rest is unexplained. The D gene and trimming were derived from the DNA, and the V and J assignments and clone size from that table. The sample table lists about 160,000 clones, approximately 81% of them with a count of one. Approximately 1.1% of the sample belongs to the ten largest clones.

The paper's findings and limits, for the study overall: Clinical and demographic metadata were provided uncurated, with the amount varying by source and participant.

Comment on this clone: Its antigen has not been determined. Qualities for individual bases were not recorded, and no much larger clone is one base off.

The material sequenced was peripheral blood. Recombination connected TRBV11-2 to TRBJ2-1; TRBD2 matches 9 bases in the middle. The receptor comes from a man in his forties with acute or convalescent COVID-19. The sequence in DNA is TGTGCCAGCAGCTCTACATATAGCGGGGGCCTCTACAATGAGCAGTTCTTC. Translation gives CASSSTYSGGLYNEQFF. Extended through the reference TRBV11-2 and TRBJ2-1 proteins, this CDR3 yields the full variable domain: EAGVAQSPRYKIIEKRQSVAFWCNPISGHATLYWYQQILGQGPKLLIQFQNNGVVDDSQLPKDRFSAERLKGVDSTLKIQPAKLEDSAVYLCASSSTYSGGLYNEQFFGPGTRLTVL.